Sequencing of this T cell receptor beta chain was carried out in a study of siplizumab effects on memory and regulatory T cells (dated by TCRdb to about 2019). Background on the whole study: The effect of the anti-CD2 antibody siplizumab on alloreactive T-cell subsets was examined in allogeneic mixed lymphocyte reactions constructed from human PBMCs. What the research found in general, with its limitations: Among mappable alloreactive CD4+ clones, the Treg-derived fraction averaged about 75% with siplizumab versus 25% to 30% in control reactions. Unstimulated naive T cells appeared to be more diverse than memory T cells, and naive cells seemed to make a substantial contribution to the alloresponse. Because sequences below about 10^-5 frequency were poorly captured, only a minor fraction of alloreactive clones could be mapped to unstimulated subsets. Siplizumab significantly reduced the cumulative frequency of alloreactive sequences traceable to unstimulated CD4+ memory T cells. About 75-95% of proliferating CD4+ or CD8+ clones could not be given a naive or memory phenotype. Whether proliferating Tregs from siplizumab cultures actually had suppressive function was not functionally confirmed.

Remarks on this clone: Its cognate antigen has yet to be identified. No quality values exist for individual bases; no much larger clone is one base distant.

Including cysteine and phenylalanine, the CDR3 has 15 amino acids. Only the CDR3 DNA stays, 45 bases, in frame from base 1. Libraries were prepared through the immunoSEQ multiplex PCR assay. The deep sequencing platform assayed approximately 100,000 TCR templates per sample. Genomic DNA extracted from sorted T cells was used for TCRbeta CDR3 sequencing. Per the authors' processing: The R programming language was used for clonal analysis of the TCRbeta CDR3 data. Comparing unstimulated samples against CFSE-low samples taken after the reaction was how alloreactive CD4+ and CD8+ clones were defined. Regulatory or non-regulatory origin of alloreactive CD4+ clones was assigned by matching sequences to the sorted unstimulated Treg and non-Treg repertoires. In its TCRdb copy, this immuneACCESS table keeps in-frame sequences only and misses some clones. Where compared with another copy, unresolved V genes explain less than half of these, and the others have no known cause. The V and J calls and clone size were taken over from that table, and D and trimming were inferred from the DNA. In all, the sample holds some 96,000 clones, and roughly 93% of those were seen once. In total, the top ten clones hold less than 1.5% of the sample.

Sorted unstimulated T cells, along with proliferating T cells recovered from mixed lymphocyte reactions, underwent TCRbeta CDR3 sequencing. Fresh whole blood from approximately ten HLA-typed healthy donors was used to isolate PBMCs. To map where alloreactive clones came from, CD4+ non-regulatory T cells in the unstimulated state were FACS-sorted. The chain uses TRBV21-1 and TRBJ2-2; the D segment call TRBD1 is taken from the table without a DNA check. TRBV21-1 is a known pseudogene. The source of this sequence is a human donor in good health. Material for sequencing was non-Treg CD4+ T cells sorted from blood. What the cell subset or site label conveys for this sample: FACS-sorted unstimulated CD4+ non-regulatory T cells. For the CDR3, the sequence is CASSSGDSDTGELFF. The nucleotide sequence reads TGTGCCAGCAGCAGTGGGGACAGCGACACCGGGGAGCTGTTTTTT.